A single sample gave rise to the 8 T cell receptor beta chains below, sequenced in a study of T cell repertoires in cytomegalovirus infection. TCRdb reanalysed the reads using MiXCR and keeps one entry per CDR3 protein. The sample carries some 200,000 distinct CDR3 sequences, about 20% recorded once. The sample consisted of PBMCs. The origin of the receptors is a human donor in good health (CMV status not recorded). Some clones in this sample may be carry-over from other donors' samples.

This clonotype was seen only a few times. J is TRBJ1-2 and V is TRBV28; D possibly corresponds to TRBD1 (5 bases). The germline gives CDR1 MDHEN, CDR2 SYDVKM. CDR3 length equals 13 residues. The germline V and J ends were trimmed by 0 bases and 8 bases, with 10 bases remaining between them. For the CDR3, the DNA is TGTGCCAGCAGTTTATGGGGCCAGGGAGGCTACACCTTC. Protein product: CASSLWGQGGYTF.

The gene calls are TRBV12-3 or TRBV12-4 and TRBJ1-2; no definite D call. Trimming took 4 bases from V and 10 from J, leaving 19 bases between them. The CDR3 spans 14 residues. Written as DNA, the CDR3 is TGTGCCAGCAGTTCCAGAAATTTACCCACAACCTACACCTTC. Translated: CASSSRNLPTTYTF.

The CDR3 nucleotides are TGCAGTGCTCATAGAAAACAGGGCAGGGGGACACCCCTCCACTTT. As protein: CSAHRKQGRGTPLHF. The rearrangement links TRBV20-1 to TRBJ1-6, with 7 nucleotides matching TRBD1. Per the germline V gene, CDR1 is DFQATT and CDR2 is SNEGSKA (reference sequence). V lost 5 bases to trimming and J lost 11 bases; unmatched junction nucleotides: 15. CDR3 length equals 15 residues.

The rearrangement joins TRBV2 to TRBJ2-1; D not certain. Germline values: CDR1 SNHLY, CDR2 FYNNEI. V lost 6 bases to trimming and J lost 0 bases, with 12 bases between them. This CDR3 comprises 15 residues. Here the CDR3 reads CASSDDLRSYNEQFF. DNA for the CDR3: TGTGCCAGCAGCGATGACTTGCGCTCCTACAATGAGCAGTTCTTC.

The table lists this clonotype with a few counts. In DNA, the CDR3 is TGTGCCAGCAGAGGGACACCGGGCTACACCTTC. Protein: CASRGTPGYTF. The genes are TRBV28 and TRBJ1-2, with D tentatively TRBD1 (6 bases). Germline values: CDR1 MDHEN, CDR2 SYDVKM. CDR3 length: 11 residues. Between the trimmed V and J ends, which lost 6 bases and 8 bases, there was a span of 10 bases.

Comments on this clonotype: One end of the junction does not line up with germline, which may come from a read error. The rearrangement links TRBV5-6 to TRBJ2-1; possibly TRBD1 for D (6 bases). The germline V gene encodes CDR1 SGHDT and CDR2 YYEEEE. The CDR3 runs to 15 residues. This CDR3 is CASSLGQGPYNVQFF. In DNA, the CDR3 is TGTGCCAGCAGCTTAGGTCAGGGGCCCTACAATGTGCAGTTCTTC.

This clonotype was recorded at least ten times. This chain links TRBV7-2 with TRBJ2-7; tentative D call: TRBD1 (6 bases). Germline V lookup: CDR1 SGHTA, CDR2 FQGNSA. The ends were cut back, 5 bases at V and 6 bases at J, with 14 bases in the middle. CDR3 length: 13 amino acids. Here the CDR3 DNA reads TGTGCCAGCAGCCGAACAGGGTCGGGCGAGCAGTACTTC. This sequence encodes CASSRTGSGEQYF.

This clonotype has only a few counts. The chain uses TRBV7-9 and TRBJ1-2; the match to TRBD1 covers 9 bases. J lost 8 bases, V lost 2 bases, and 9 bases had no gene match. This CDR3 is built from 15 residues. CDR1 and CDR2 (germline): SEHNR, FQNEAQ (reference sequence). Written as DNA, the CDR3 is TGTGCCAGCAGCTTAACGGACACAGGGGGCAGGGGCTACACCTTC. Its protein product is CASSLTDTGGRGYTF.